These 17 T cell receptor beta chains originate from one sample sequenced in a study of read filtering for tumor transcriptome and immune sequencing. From about 400 ng of RNA, a library with molecular barcoded alpha/delta and beta/gamma adaptors was made. TCRdb used MiXCR to reprocess the reads, holding one entry per CDR3 protein. The sample carries approximately 61,000 distinct CDR3 sequences, about a fifth recorded once. The specimen sequenced was a population of CD138-negative cells sorted from bone marrow. The receptors shown here come from a donor over 35 with multiple myeloma.

The J gene is TRBJ2-3, the V gene TRBV12-3 or TRBV12-4, with a tentative D call TRBD2 (5 bases). The CDR3 loop spans 13 amino acids. V was pared by 6 bases and J by 3 bases, with 10 bases between. CDR3 amino acids: CASSMRVTDTQYF. Written as DNA, the CDR3 is TGTGCCAGCAGCATGCGGGTTACAGATACGCAGTATTTT.

This clonotype was detected a few times. The chain recombines TRBV6-4 with TRBJ2-1; possible D gene TRBD2, 7 bases. Trimming removed 5 bases from V and 4 bases from J, with 15 bases in between. The CDR3 sequence is 15 residues long. Germline V lookup: CDR1 MRHNA, CDR2 SNTAGT. The CDR3, as DNA: TGTGCCAGCAGTAAAAGCGGGACACCTTACAATGAGCAGTTCTTC. It translates to CASSKSGTPYNEQFF.

This clonotype was observed at least ten times. The rearrangement uses TRBV12-3 or TRBV12-4 and TRBJ2-7, with 7 bases aligning to TRBD1. The CDR3 totals 14 residues. J gave up 1 base and V 3 bases, and 3 bases lay outside the gene matches. The CDR3: CASSLGDSSYEQYF. The CDR3 nucleotides read TGTGCCAGCAGTTTGGGGGACAGTTCCTACGAGCAGTACTTC.

This clonotype was detected ten times or more. The chain carries TRBV27 and TRBJ2-7; no definite D call. V lost 3 bases and J 6 bases, leaving 12 bases between the germline ends. This CDR3 is 13 amino acids long. Germline V CDR1 and CDR2: MNHEY, SMNVEV (reference sequence). Here the CDR3 reads CASSFNKGAEQYF. The CDR3 DNA reads as TGTGCCAGCAGTTTCAATAAGGGCGCCGAGCAGTACTTC.

This clonotype turned up a few times. This chain links TRBV29-1 with TRBJ2-1; D gene uncertain. This CDR3 is 14 amino acids long. V gave up 5 bases and J gave up 0 bases, with 11 bases separating them. In germline, CDR1 is SQVTM, CDR2 ANQGSEA. CDR3 nucleotide sequence: TGCAGCGTTCTTTTGCCGAGCTCCTACAATGAGCAGTTCTTC. This encodes CSVLLPSSYNEQFF.

Of note for this clonotype: At one end, the junction sequence differs from germline, possibly due to a read error. This chain links TRBV10-2 with TRBJ2-2; 7 bases agree with TRBD2. From germline, CDR1 is WSHSY and CDR2 SAAADI. This CDR3 has 14 residues. CDR3 DNA sequence: TGCGCCGGCAGTGTTACTAGCGAGGGCGGGGAGCTGTTTTTT. It codes for CAGSVTSEGGELFF.

A remark on this clonotype: This may stem from a read error, because a much larger clone lies one nucleotide away. V usage is TRBV7-8 and J usage is TRBJ1-5; D gene uncertain. The CDR3 is 14 amino acids. Germline assignment: CDR1 SGHVS and CDR2 FQNEAQ. The CDR3 is CASSPGNSNKPQHF. In nucleotides, the CDR3 is TGTGCCAGCAGCCCCGGGAATAGCAATAAGCCCCAGCATTTT.

This clonotype was observed many times. The rearrangement uses TRBV28 and TRBJ1-5; TRBD1 matches at 7 bases. The CDR3 has 15 amino acids. Germline assignment: CDR1 MDHEN and CDR2 SYDVKM. Germline trimming cut 4 bases from V and 9 bases from J; bases unmatched to any gene: 12. CDR3 DNA sequence: TGTGCCAGCAGTTCTTTATGGGGGCACAGGGGGCCCCAGCATTTT. Amino acids: CASSSLWGHRGPQHF.

There are many counts of this clonotype. V usage is TRBV14 and J usage is TRBJ2-2, with no clear D. CDR1 SGHDN and CDR2 FVKESK come from the germline V gene. The V and J ends lost 4 bases and 3 bases respectively, with 3 bases between them. The CDR3 spans 12 residues. The CDR3 here is CASSRDTGELFF. Written as DNA, the CDR3 is TGTGCCAGCAGCCGTGACACCGGGGAGCTGTTTTTT.

Many counts were recorded for this clonotype. The chain uses TRBV29-1 and TRBJ1-1, with 10 nucleotides matching TRBD1. Per germline, CDR1 SQVTM and CDR2 ANQGSEA. The ends lost 7 bases at V and 11 bases at J; junction bases unmatched: 4. CDR3 length: 10 amino acids. CDR3 region: CSARQGAAFF. Written as DNA, the CDR3 is TGCAGCGCCCGACAGGGGGCCGCTTTCTTT.

By share, this clonotype ranks as medium-sized. The rearrangement links TRBV27 to TRBJ2-7; 9 bases are shared with TRBD2. The CDR3 length is 15 residues. The junction had 9 bases not matched to a gene; V was cut back by 5 bases and J by 4 bases. CDR1 is MNHEY and CDR2 is SMNVEV in the germline V gene (reference sequence). CDR3 nucleotides: TGTGCCAGCAGTCCCTCCGCGGGAGGGCCGTACGAGCAGTACTTC. As protein: CASSPSAGGPYEQYF.

This clonotype was picked up many times. The chain couples TRBV19 to TRBJ2-7; 11 bases map to TRBD1. The J segment lost 0 bases and the V segment lost 6 bases, leaving 4 bases of the junction unmatched. CDR1 and CDR2 (germline): LNHDA, SQIVND (reference sequence). The CDR3 totals 15 residues. The CDR3 nucleotides are TGTGCCAGTAGGCCAGGGACAGGGGGCTCCTACGAGCAGTACTTC. Protein: CASRPGTGGSYEQYF.

In its sample, this clonotype was seen many times. V usage is TRBV4-1 and J usage is TRBJ2-1, with D tentatively TRBD2 (5 bases). V was cut by 0 bases and J by 8 bases, with 20 bases left in between. Germline loops: CDR1 MGHRA, CDR2 YSYEKL. This CDR3 spans 17 amino acids. CDR3 in DNA: TGCGCCAGCAGCCAAGATGGATTTGGAGCGGTGCGTGATGAGCAGTTCTTC. Its protein product is CASSQDGFGAVRDEQFF.

This clonotype appeared many times. The rearrangement uses TRBV24-1 and TRBJ1-1; possible D gene TRBD1, 5 bases. Germline V gives CDR1 KGHDR, CDR2 SFDVKD. Trimming pared 5 bases from V and 8 bases from J, leaving 11 bases between. The CDR3 is made up of 12 amino acids. The CDR3 nucleotides read TGTGCCACCAGTGTCACCGGGACCGAAGCTTTCTTT. Its protein product is CATSVTGTEAFF.

The sample holds many counts of this clonotype. The CDR3 DNA reads TGTGCCATCAGTGAGTCTGGGGGAAAGTTTGAAGCTTTCTTT. It is translated as CAISESGGKFEAFF. The genes are TRBV10-3 and TRBJ1-1, with D possibly matching TRBD1 (5 bases). Trimming shortened V by 0 bases and J by 7 bases, and 12 bases separated the two germline ends. The CDR3 totals 14 residues. Germline V gene sequence: CDR1 ENHRY, CDR2 SYGVKD.

This clonotype was counted a few times. The chain couples TRBV19 to TRBJ2-1; 7 nucleotides match TRBD2. The CDR3 extends over 13 amino acids. V lost 6 bases, J lost 9 bases, and 8 bases stayed unmatched. Per germline, CDR1 LNHDA and CDR2 SQIVND (reference sequence). CDR3: CASSKTSRAEQFF. The CDR3 region has the DNA TGTGCCAGTAGCAAGACTAGCAGGGCTGAGCAGTTCTTC.

V is TRBV14 and J is TRBJ2-1, with D possibly matching TRBD2 (6 bases). Germline V gives CDR1 SGHDN, CDR2 FVKESK. Trimming removed 4 bases from V and 9 bases from J, with 16 bases in between. The CDR3 loop spans 14 amino acids. CDR3 in amino acids: CASSRLGLVSEQFF. CDR3 DNA: TGTGCCAGCAGCCGCCTGGGACTTGTCAGTGAGCAGTTCTTC. The full variable domain, completed using reference TRBV14 and TRBJ2-1, is EAGVTQFPSHSVIEKGQTVTLRCDPISGHDNLYWYRRVMGKEIKFLLHFVKESKQDESGMPNNRFLAERTGGTYSTLKVQPAELEDSGVYFCASSRLGLVSEQFFGPGTRLTVL.